This T cell receptor beta chain was recorded in a study of response to subunit inactivated influenza vaccine. TCRdb called the RT-PCR reads again in MiXCR, with one record for every CDR3 protein. The repertoire consists of hundreds of thousands of distinct CDR3 sequences, with approximately 15% occurring once and the leading ten covering 5.5% to 7%. General study findings and limits: Each seasonal influenza vaccination, the authors suggested, recruits few new T cells.

CDR1 is SGHRS, CDR2 YFSETQ, per germline. The CDR3 consists of 13 residues. V was pared by 4 bases and J by 6 bases, with 10 bases between. The table lists this clonotype with a few counts. Its cognate antigen is unknown. This TCR came from a man aged 50 to 60 who received an inactivated influenza vaccine. The chain joins TRBV5-1 to TRBJ2-2; tentatively, D is TRBD1 (7 bases). The sequencing here drew on PBMCs from blood, taken less than 15 days before vaccination. The CDR3 spells CASSARGAGELFF. The CDR3 nucleotides read TGCGCCAGCAGCGCCAGGGGGGCCGGGGAGCTGTTTTTT. Full variable domain (remainder filled in from reference TRBV5-1 and TRBJ2-2): KAGVTQTPRYLIKTRGQQVTLSCSPISGHRSVSWYQQTPGQGLQFLFEYFSETQRNKGNFPGRFSGRQFSNSRSEMNVSTLELGDSALYLCASSARGAGELFFGEGSRLTVL.